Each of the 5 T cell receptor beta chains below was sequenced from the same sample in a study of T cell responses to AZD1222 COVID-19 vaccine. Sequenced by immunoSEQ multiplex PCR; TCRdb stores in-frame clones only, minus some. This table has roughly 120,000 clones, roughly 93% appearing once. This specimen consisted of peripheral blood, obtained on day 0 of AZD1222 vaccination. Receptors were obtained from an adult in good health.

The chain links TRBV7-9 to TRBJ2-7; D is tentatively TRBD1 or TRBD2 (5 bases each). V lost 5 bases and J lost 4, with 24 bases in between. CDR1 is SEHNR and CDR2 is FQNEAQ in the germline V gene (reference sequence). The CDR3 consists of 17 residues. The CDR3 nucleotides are TGTGCCAGCAGCCATCCGGGACCAAGTTTGTCGATATACGAGCAGTACTTC. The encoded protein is CASSHPGPSLSIYEQYF.

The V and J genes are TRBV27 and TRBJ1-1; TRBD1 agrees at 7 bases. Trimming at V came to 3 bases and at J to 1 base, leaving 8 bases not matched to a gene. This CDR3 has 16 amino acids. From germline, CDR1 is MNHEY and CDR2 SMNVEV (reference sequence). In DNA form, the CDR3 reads TGTGCCAGCAGTTTTGCGAAAGGGGGCGGGAACACTGAAGCTTTCTTT. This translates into CASSFAKGGGNTEAFF.

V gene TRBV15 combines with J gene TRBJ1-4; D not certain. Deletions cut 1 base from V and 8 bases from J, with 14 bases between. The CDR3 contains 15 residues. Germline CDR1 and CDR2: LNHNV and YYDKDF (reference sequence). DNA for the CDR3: TGTGCCACCAGCAGAGTAGGGTGGGTACAGGAAAAACTGTTTTTT. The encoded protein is CATSRVGWVQEKLFF.

Written as DNA, the CDR3 is TGTGCCAGCAGCAGGTTTGGGGCCGGTACTGAAGCTTTCTTT. Encoded protein: CASSRFGAGTEAFF. This chain joins TRBV7-2 and TRBJ1-1; the D gene is possibly TRBD1 (5 bases). V shed 5 bases and J shed 5 bases, with 15 bases lying between them. Germline CDR1 SGHTA, CDR2 FQGNSA. This CDR3 has 14 amino acids.

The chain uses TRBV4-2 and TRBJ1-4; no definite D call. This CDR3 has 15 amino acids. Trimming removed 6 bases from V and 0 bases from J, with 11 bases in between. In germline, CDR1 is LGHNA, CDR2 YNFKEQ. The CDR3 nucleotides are TGTGCCAGCAGACCGAGACCCACAACTAATGAAAAACTGTTTTTT. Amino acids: CASRPRPTTNEKLFF.